These T cell receptor beta chains were read from a single sample in a study of CD8+CD57+ T cells in acquired aplastic anemia. TCRdb reprocessed the reads via MiXCR and lists one record per CDR3 protein. The sample contains roughly 81,000 distinct CDR3 sequences, about half of which appear only once. Sequenced material: sorted CD4+, CD8+, or CD8+CD57+ T cells (not recorded which) from PBMCs. The receptors here all came from a human donor in good health, serving as a control. Each CDR3 is given with its conserved first and last residue. Fields, in order: V gene, J gene, D gene, clone size, CDR3 protein, CDR3 DNA. A D gene is named only where the DNA matches it firmly. A clone size is listed for some rows: how often the clone was seen (once, few, many), or a class if it is expanded.

V gene: TRBV24-1; J gene: TRBJ2-5; D gene: TRBD1; clone size: .; CDR3 protein: CATSDRQGTQETQYF; CDR3 DNA: TGTGCCACCAGTGATCGACAGGGGACCCAAGAGACCCAGTACTTC
V gene: TRBV19; J gene: TRBJ1-1; D gene: .; clone size: .; CDR3 protein: CASSTESSGGTEAFF; CDR3 DNA: TGTGCCAGTAGTACGGAGTCCTCGGGAGGTACTGAAGCTTTCTTT
V gene: TRBV9; J gene: TRBJ1-1; D gene: TRBD1; clone size: many; CDR3 protein: CASSFSTGAGEAFF; CDR3 DNA: TGTGCCAGCAGCTTTTCAACAGGGGCGGGTGAAGCTTTCTTT
V gene: TRBV11-1; J gene: TRBJ2-3; D gene: .; clone size: many; CDR3 protein: CASSLAGAGDTQYF; CDR3 DNA: TGTGCCAGCAGCTTAGCGGGAGCGGGTGATACGCAGTATTTT
V gene: TRBV12-3/TRBV12-4; J gene: TRBJ1-3; D gene: TRBD1; clone size: .; CDR3 protein: CASSYRDSGNTIYF; CDR3 DNA: TGTGCCAGCAGTTATCGGGACAGTGGAAACACCATATATTTT
V gene: TRBV19; J gene: TRBJ1-4; D gene: TRBD1; clone size: .; CDR3 protein: CAIRGGQANEKLFF; CDR3 DNA: TGTGCGATCAGAGGGGGACAGGCGAATGAAAAACTGTTTTTT
V gene: TRBV12-3/TRBV12-4; J gene: TRBJ2-3; D gene: TRBD2; clone size: .; CDR3 protein: CASSLVGLADTQYF; CDR3 DNA: TGTGCCAGCAGTTTAGTGGGACTAGCGGATACGCAGTATTTT
V gene: TRBV29-1; J gene: TRBJ2-7; D gene: .; clone size: .; CDR3 protein: CSVEDQGPEQYF; CDR3 DNA: TGCAGCGTTGAAGATCAGGGACCGGAGCAGTACTTC
V gene: TRBV20-1; J gene: TRBJ2-1; D gene: TRBD2; clone size: .; CDR3 protein: CSASIVAGGHYNEQFF; CDR3 DNA: TGCAGTGCCAGCATTGTAGCGGGAGGGCACTACAATGAGCAGTTCTTC
V gene: TRBV15; J gene: TRBJ2-2; D gene: .; clone size: .; CDR3 protein: CATNSEGGPNTGELFF; CDR3 DNA: TGTGCCACCAACAGTGAGGGGGGGCCGAACACCGGGGAGCTGTTTTTT
V gene: TRBV4-2; J gene: TRBJ2-1; D gene: TRBD1; clone size: .; CDR3 protein: CASSPGGGGYNEQFF; CDR3 DNA: TGTGCCAGCAGCCCAGGGGGCGGAGGTTACAATGAGCAGTTCTTC
V gene: TRBV29-1; J gene: TRBJ2-7; D gene: TRBD1; clone size: .; CDR3 protein: CSVAGTGNGEQYF; CDR3 DNA: TGCAGCGTGGCCGGGACAGGGAACGGGGAGCAGTACTTC
V gene: TRBV7-6; J gene: TRBJ2-1; D gene: TRBD2; clone size: .; CDR3 protein: CASAKGLAGVSHNEQFF; CDR3 DNA: TGTGCCAGCGCGAAAGGACTAGCGGGAGTTAGTCACAATGAGCAGTTCTTC
V gene: TRBV15; J gene: TRBJ2-7; D gene: .; clone size: .; CDR3 protein: CATSRDIYYEQYF; CDR3 DNA: TGTGCCACCAGCAGGGACATTTACTACGAGCAGTACTTC
V gene: TRBV20-1; J gene: TRBJ1-1; D gene: .; clone size: .; CDR3 protein: CSAWGQDKAFF; CDR3 DNA: TGCAGTGCTTGGGGGCAGGATAAAGCTTTCTTT
V gene: TRBV10-1; J gene: TRBJ2-2; D gene: TRBD2; clone size: few; CDR3 protein: CASTPGGGELFF; CDR3 DNA: TGCGCCAGCACCCCGGGAGGCGGGGAGCTGTTTTTT